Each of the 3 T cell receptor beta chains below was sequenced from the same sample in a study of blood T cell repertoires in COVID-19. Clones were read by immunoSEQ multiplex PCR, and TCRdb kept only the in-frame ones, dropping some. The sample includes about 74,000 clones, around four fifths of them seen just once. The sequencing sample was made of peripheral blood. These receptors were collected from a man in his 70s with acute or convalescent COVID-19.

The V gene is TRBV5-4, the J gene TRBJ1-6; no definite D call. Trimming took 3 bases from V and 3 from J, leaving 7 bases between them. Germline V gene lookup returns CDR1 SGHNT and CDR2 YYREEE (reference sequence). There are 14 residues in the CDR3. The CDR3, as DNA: TGTGCCAGCAGCTCGGGAGTCTATAATTCACCCCTCCACTTT. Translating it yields CASSSGVYNSPLHF.

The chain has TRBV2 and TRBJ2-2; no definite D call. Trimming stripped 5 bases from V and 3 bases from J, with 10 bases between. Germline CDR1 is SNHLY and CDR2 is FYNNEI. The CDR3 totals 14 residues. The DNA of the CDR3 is TGTGCCAGCAGTCAGTTCCGGGACACCGGGGAGCTGTTTTTT. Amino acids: CASSQFRDTGELFF.

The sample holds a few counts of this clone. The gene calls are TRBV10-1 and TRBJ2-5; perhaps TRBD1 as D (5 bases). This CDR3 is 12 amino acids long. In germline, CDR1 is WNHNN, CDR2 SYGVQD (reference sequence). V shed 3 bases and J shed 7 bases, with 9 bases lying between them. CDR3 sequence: CASSDRQGTQYF. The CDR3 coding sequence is TGCGCCAGCAGTGACCGCCAGGGGACCCAGTACTTC.